This T cell receptor beta chain was captured in a study of blood T cell repertoires in COVID-19. Study context: COVID-19 samples, acute and convalescent, were from the United States, Italy and Spain. T cells, B-cell-depleted T cells, or PBMCs provided the cDNA or gDNA that served as material.

Original handling: Reference gene primer amplification yielded estimated nucleated cell counts. This table comes from immunoSEQ multiplex PCR, and its TCRdb copy is limited to in-frame clones, with some not included. Clone size and V and J calls were adopted from that table, with D and trimming inferred from the DNA. Here the sample spans 240,000 or so clones, 70% to 90% being singletons. CDR3 length: 15 amino acids. V lost 6 bases, J lost 4 bases, and 8 bases stayed unmatched. CDR1 LGHDT and CDR2 YNNKEL come from the germline V gene (reference sequence). V usage is TRBV3-1 (or the pseudogene TRBV3-2) and J usage is TRBJ2-3; 9 bases are shared with TRBD2. Sequencing used peripheral blood. The sequence was collected from a woman aged 70-85 years with active or convalescent COVID-19. In DNA form, the CDR3 reads TGTGCCAGCAGTTCGATCGGGACTAGCCCAGATACGCAGTATTTT. It translates to CASSSIGTSPDTQYF.